The 23 T cell receptor beta chains in this list originate from one sample, sequenced in a study of T-cell reconstitution after alpha-beta-depleted transplantation in children. Unique molecular identifiers were used in preparing the TCRbeta library. Each CDR3 protein is one row after TCRdb ran MiXCR on the PCR reads. In the table there are a few hundred thousand distinct CDR3 sequences, approximately 23% of which are singletons. The sequenced sample was PBMCs, mostly from graft donor cells, obtained 180 days after TCRalphabeta/CD19-depleted stem cell transplant. The receptors originated from a male patient aged 10 to 17 who had a stem cell transplant for acute lymphoblastic leukemia, so the T cells may come from the graft donor.

The chain employs TRBV5-6 and TRBJ1-4, with TRBD1 identical over 8 bases. Unmatched junction bases numbered 8, after V lost 4 bases and J lost 0 bases. Germline V gene data show CDR1 as SGHDT and CDR2 as YYEEEE. CDR3 length: 17 residues. CDR3 DNA: TGTGCCAGCAGCGGCGGGGACAGGCTAGCAACTAATGAAAAACTGTTTTTT. Encoded protein: CASSGGDRLATNEKLFF.

This clonotype was seen only a few times. The chain recombines TRBV5-1 with TRBJ2-3; D is unresolved. V lost 3 bases to trimming and J lost 5 bases, with 4 bases between them. CDR3 size: 11 residues. The germline CDR1 and CDR2 sequences are SGHRS and YFSETQ. CDR3 bases: TGCGCCAGCAGCTCCGAAGATACGCAGTATTTT. Residues: CASSSEDTQYF.

This chain joins TRBV12-3 or TRBV12-4 and TRBJ2-7; D remains unclear. This CDR3 spans 14 amino acids. Trimming pared 1 base from V and 6 bases from J, leaving 13 bases between. This CDR3 reads CASSLGRTRGEQYF. CDR3 in DNA: TGTGCCAGCAGTTTAGGTCGGACCCGTGGCGAGCAGTACTTC.

In its sample, this clonotype was seen many times. The chain employs TRBV7-2 and TRBJ2-6; 7 nucleotides agree with TRBD1. The CDR3 totals 15 residues. V was clipped by 5 bases and J by 4 bases; unmatched bases: 5. CDR1 is SGHTA, CDR2 FQGNSA, per germline. The CDR3 DNA is TGTGCCAGCAGCCTACAGGGGACCGGGGCCAACGTCCTGACTTTC. Protein sequence: CASSLQGTGANVLTF. Using reference TRBV7-2 and TRBJ2-6 for the parts outside the CDR3, the full variable domain is GAGVSQSPSNKVTEKGKDVELRCDPISGHTALYWYRQSLGQGLEFLIYFQGNSAPDKSGLPSDRFSAERTGGSVSTLTIQRTQQEDSAVYLCASSLQGTGANVLTFGAGSRLTVL.

The gene calls are TRBV20-1 and TRBJ2-5; 8 positions match TRBD1. Germline trimming cut 3 bases from V and 5 bases from J; bases unmatched to any gene: 8. CDR1 and CDR2 (germline): DFQATT, SNEGSKA (reference sequence). The CDR3 extends over 14 amino acids. CDR3 nucleotides: TGCAGTGCTAGTTGGACAGGGTTCGAGGAGACCCAGTACTTC. Its protein is CSASWTGFEETQYF.

The rearrangement links TRBV4-1 to TRBJ2-5; D ambiguous. The germline V gene encodes CDR1 MGHRA and CDR2 YSYEKL. The length of the CDR3 is 16 residues. Deletions cut 0 bases from V and 2 bases from J, with 13 bases between. CDR3 in amino acids: CASSQDSAANQETQYF. CDR3 DNA: TGCGCCAGCAGCCAAGACTCCGCGGCGAATCAAGAGACCCAGTACTTC.

This clonotype was detected only a few times. This chain connects TRBV7-2 to TRBJ2-1; 10 nucleotides match TRBD2. The CDR3 is 15 amino acids. Trimming at V came to 4 bases and at J to 4 bases, leaving 4 bases not matched to a gene. Germline CDR1 reads SGHTA; CDR2 reads FQGNSA. The CDR3 protein is CASSSERGGYNEQFF. The CDR3, as DNA: TGTGCCAGCAGCTCCGAGCGGGGGGGTTACAATGAGCAGTTCTTC.

The V and J genes are TRBV3-1 and TRBJ2-1; 7 bases line up with TRBD2. The CDR3 is made up of 13 amino acids. Per germline, CDR1 LGHDT and CDR2 YNNKEL (reference sequence). V shed 4 bases, J shed 6 bases, and the junction held 3 bases outside the gene matches. CDR3 nucleotides: TGTGCCAGCAGCCGGGGCGGGAGCAATGAGCAGTTCTTC. As protein: CASSRGGSNEQFF.

This clonotype has ten or more counts. The chain is built from TRBV5-1 and TRBJ2-7, with 7 bases that match TRBD1. In germline, CDR1 is SGHRS, CDR2 YFSETQ. The CDR3 is 15 residues long. Unmatched junction bases numbered 3, after V lost 0 bases and J lost 0 bases. CDR3 coding DNA: TGCGCCAGCAGCTTGGCCCCAGGGGGCTCCTACGAGCAGTACTTC. Translated, it gives CASSLAPGGSYEQYF.

V is TRBV11-2 and J is TRBJ2-1, with D perhaps matching TRBD2 (6 bases). CDR3 size: 19 residues. The germline V gene has CDR1 SGHAT and CDR2 FQNNGV. Trimming pared 3 bases from V and 0 bases from J, leaving 21 bases between. The CDR3 DNA reads as TGTGCCAGCAGCTTGCATTTTGGCGGGATCGGTAACTCCTACAATGAGCAGTTCTTC. Its protein is CASSLHFGGIGNSYNEQFF.

This chain links TRBV7-9 with TRBJ1-1; D remains unclear. V was cut by 1 base and J by 8 bases, with 8 bases left in between. Germline V lookup: CDR1 SEHNR, CDR2 FQNEAQ (reference sequence). The CDR3 is 12 residues long. Here the CDR3 DNA reads TGTGCCAGCAGCTTAGGGATAGGGGAAGCTTTCTTT. This sequence encodes CASSLGIGEAFF.

The chain couples TRBV6-5 to TRBJ1-4, with TRBD1 matching 9 bases. The germline V gene encodes CDR1 MNHEY and CDR2 SVGAGI. V lost 0 bases and J lost 6; bases outside the gene matches: 8. This CDR3 region has 17 residues. The CDR3 DNA sequence: TGTGCCAGCAGTTACTCGGGACAGGGCGGTAGAGATGAAAAACTGTTTTTT. Amino acid sequence: CASSYSGQGGRDEKLFF.

Many counts were recorded for this clonotype. This chain connects TRBV7-2 to TRBJ2-3, with 10 bases fitting TRBD2. The germline V gene encodes CDR1 SGHTA and CDR2 FQGNSA. Trimming took 5 bases from V and 0 from J; bases not matched to a gene: 8. The length of the CDR3 is 17 residues. The CDR3 DNA reads as TGTGCCAGCAGCCCGAGACTAGCGGGCCCGAGCACAGATACGCAGTATTTT. Protein product: CASSPRLAGPSTDTQYF. The variable domain in full, with the rest retrieved from reference TRBV7-2 and TRBJ2-3, is GAGVSQSPSNKVTEKGKDVELRCDPISGHTALYWYRQSLGQGLEFLIYFQGNSAPDKSGLPSDRFSAERTGGSVSTLTIQRTQQEDSAVYLCASSPRLAGPSTDTQYFGPGTRLTVL.

This chain connects TRBV6-2 or TRBV6-3 to TRBJ2-3; 10 nucleotides align to TRBD1. The ends lost 6 bases at V and 6 bases at J; junction bases unmatched: 9. The length of the CDR3 is 15 residues. Germline loops: CDR1 MNHEY, CDR2 SVGEGT. The DNA of the CDR3 is TGTGCCAGCAGAGGAACCGGGACAGGGGAGGATACGCAGTATTTT. This encodes CASRGTGTGEDTQYF.

The chain links TRBV29-1 to TRBJ1-1; D call uncertain. This CDR3 spans 13 amino acids. V lost 4 bases to trimming and J lost 1 base, with 10 bases between them. Germline loops: CDR1 SQVTM, CDR2 ANQGSEA. CDR3 residues: CSVVYLSNTEAFF. The CDR3 nucleotides are TGCAGCGTTGTTTACCTTTCGAACACTGAAGCTTTCTTT.

The CDR3 bases are TGTGCCAGCAGCGCCTGGACAGGGGGGAACACTGAAGCTTTCTTT. Translated: CASSAWTGGNTEAFF. The rearrangement links TRBV11-2 to TRBJ1-1, with 10 bases that match TRBD1. Germline CDR1 is SGHAT and CDR2 is FQNNGV. The CDR3 extends over 15 amino acids. V lost 5 bases, J lost 1 base, and 4 bases stayed unmatched.

The chain has TRBV5-5 and TRBJ2-7, with TRBD2 matching over 14 bases. The CDR3 has 15 amino acids. CDR1 and CDR2 (germline): SGHKS, YYEKEE (reference sequence). V was clipped by 5 bases and J by 2 bases; unmatched bases: 3. The CDR3 DNA follows: TGTGCCAGCAGGGAGGGACTAGCGGGGGCCTACGAGCAGTACTTC. It encodes CASREGLAGAYEQYF. The whole variable domain, remainder taken from reference TRBV5-5 and TRBJ2-7, is DAGVTQSPTHLIKTRGQQVTLRCSPISGHKSVSWYQQVLGQGPQFIFQYYEKEERGRGNFPDRFSARQFPNYSSELNVNALLLGDSALYLCASREGLAGAYEQYFGPGTRLTVT.

This chain uses TRBV5-1 with TRBJ2-7, with 8 bases identical to TRBD1. The trim removed 2 bases at V and 1 base at J, leaving 5 bases unmatched. The V gene's germline CDR1 is SGHRS and CDR2 YFSETQ. The CDR3 is 15 residues long. CDR3 sequence reads: CASSFRDRPSYEQYF. CDR3 in DNA: TGCGCCAGCAGCTTCCGGGACAGGCCATCCTACGAGCAGTACTTC.

This clonotype was seen a handful of times. The gene calls are TRBV6-2 or TRBV6-3 and TRBJ2-6; unclear D gene. V was cut by 5 bases and J by 1 base, with 12 bases left in between. This CDR3 region has 16 residues. Germline V gene sequence: CDR1 MNHEY, CDR2 SVGEGT. CDR3 residues: CASSPLVGSGANVLTF. CDR3 bases: TGTGCCAGCAGTCCCCTCGTGGGATCTGGGGCCAACGTCCTGACTTTC.

This sequence joins TRBV6-6 and TRBJ2-7, with TRBD2 as a possible D gene (6 bases). The CDR3 totals 13 residues. Per the germline V gene, CDR1 is MNHNY and CDR2 is SVGAGI (reference sequence). V lost 2 bases, J lost 12 bases, and 17 bases lay in between. CDR3: CASSYGLSASGYF. The DNA for the CDR3 is TGTGCCAGCAGTTACGGACTATCGGCTTCGGGGTACTTC.

V is TRBV5-1 and J is TRBJ1-2, with no clear D. The CDR3 length is 14 residues. V lost 0 bases and J lost 0, with 6 bases in between. CDR1 is SGHRS, CDR2 YFSETQ, per germline. The CDR3 spells CASSLGWANYGYTF. CDR3 in DNA: TGCGCCAGCAGCTTGGGCTGGGCTAACTATGGCTACACCTTC.

This sequence joins TRBV25-1 and TRBJ2-5; no firm D call. The germline V gene has CDR1 MGHDK and CDR2 SYGVNS. Between the trimmed V and J ends, which lost 2 bases and 1 base, there was a span of 8 bases. This CDR3 is built from 14 residues. CDR3 region: CASSEVYSQETQYF. The CDR3 DNA reads TGTGCCAGCAGTGAAGTGTACAGCCAAGAGACCCAGTACTTC.

The V and J genes are TRBV15 and TRBJ2-5, with TRBD2 matching 16 bases. The CDR3 totals 18 residues. Germline V CDR1 and CDR2: LNHNV, YYDKDF (reference sequence). Trimming cost V 3 bases and J 1 base; bases outside gene matches: 5. The CDR3 protein is CATSSPGLAGGLQETQYF. CDR3 sequence (DNA): TGTGCCACCAGCAGCCCGGGACTAGCGGGAGGGCTCCAAGAGACCCAGTACTTC.